This passage covers 12 T cell receptor beta chains from one sample sequenced in a study of T cells in Graves' hyperthyroidism and ophthalmopathy. Researchers took RNA transcripts and amplified the TCR beta CDR3 regions from them. An initial round of RT-PCR targeting the TCR CDR3 relied on the HTBI primer set. Via MiXCR, TCRdb re-called the multiplex PCR reads, giving one row per CDR3 protein. Of about 400,000 distinct CDR3 sequences listed, approximately 15% are singletons. Material for sequencing was blood. These receptors were collected from a woman in her 30s with Graves' hyperthyroidism.

This clonotype was found many times. V usage is TRBV2 and J usage is TRBJ2-1; either TRBD1 or TRBD2 may fit D (6 bases each). V lost 8 bases to trimming and J lost 0 bases, with 14 bases between them. Germline CDR1 is SNHLY and CDR2 is FYNNEI. The CDR3 spans 15 residues. The CDR3 nucleotides are TGTGCCAGCCTCGGGGGCAGGAGCTCCTACAATGAGCAGTTCTTC. Translated, it gives CASLGGRSSYNEQFF.

This clonotype was counted ten times or more. The rearrangement links TRBV20-1 to TRBJ2-7; D might be TRBD2 (5 bases). CDR3 size: 14 residues. Germline V gene data show CDR1 as DFQATT and CDR2 as SNEGSKA (reference sequence). With 2 bases removed from V and 2 bases from J, the gap between germline ends came to 13 bases. The CDR3 coding sequence is TGCAGTGCTAGATTGGCCGGGGTTCCCTACGAGCAGTACTTC. The encoded protein is CSARLAGVPYEQYF.

This clonotype was detected many times. The CDR3 DNA follows: TGTGCCAGCAGTCCCTCTGGGGCCAACGTCCTGACTTTC. Protein sequence: CASSPSGANVLTF. The genes are TRBV12-3 or TRBV12-4 and TRBJ2-6; D is uncertain. Trimming left V 5 bases short and J 0 bases short, with 2 bases between. CDR3 size: 13 residues.

V and J are TRBV7-2 and TRBJ2-2; D may be TRBD2 (5 bases). Germline assignment: CDR1 SGHTA and CDR2 FQGNSA. V lost 1 base and J lost 6, with 12 bases in between. There are 15 residues in the CDR3. CDR3 sequence reads: CASSLGLSKSGELFF. In nucleotides, the CDR3 is TGTGCCAGCAGCTTAGGACTATCAAAGTCCGGGGAGCTGTTTTTT.

This clonotype was counted ten times or more. This chain joins TRBV20-1 and TRBJ2-5; TRBD2 might be the D (5 bases). The CDR3 totals 14 residues. CDR1 and CDR2 from the germline V gene are DFQATT and SNEGSKA (reference sequence). V was clipped by 0 bases and J by 3 bases, with 11 bases between them. The CDR3 region has the DNA TGCAGTGCTAGAGATCTCGTGGGAGAAGAGACCCAGTACTTC. It translates to CSARDLVGEETQYF.

V usage is TRBV28 and J usage is TRBJ2-4, with 9 bases aligning to TRBD1. This CDR3 spans 15 amino acids. The V and J ends lost 4 bases and 8 bases, in that order; junction bases with no gene match: 9. Looked up from germline, CDR1 is MDHEN and CDR2 is SYDVKM. Here the CDR3 reads CASSSPGTGTDIQYF. The CDR3 region has the DNA TGTGCCAGCAGTTCACCCGGGACAGGGACGGACATTCAGTACTTC.

The chain combines TRBV12-3 or TRBV12-4 with TRBJ2-3; D not resolved. Trimming cost V 2 bases and J 5 bases, with 5 bases left between them. The CDR3 runs 12 residues. This CDR3 is CASSLYRDTQYF. CDR3 in DNA: TGTGCCAGCAGTTTATATAGAGATACGCAGTATTTT.

The chain joins TRBV12-3 or TRBV12-4 to TRBJ2-7; TRBD1 matches 10 bases. The CDR3 runs 15 residues. With V trimmed by 3 bases and J by 6 bases, 8 bases remained unmatched. The DNA of the CDR3 is TGTGCCAGCAGTTTCCGGATGGGACAGGGGAGCGAGCAGTACTTC. Its protein product is CASSFRMGQGSEQYF.

This clonotype appeared many times. The J gene is TRBJ2-3, the V gene TRBV11-2; 10 nucleotides agree with TRBD2. Per the germline V gene, CDR1 is SGHAT and CDR2 is FQNNGV. The CDR3 covers 15 residues. V was clipped by 4 bases and J by 4 bases; unmatched bases: 5. The CDR3 reads CASSSSGRAADTQYF. CDR3 nucleotides: TGTGCCAGCAGCTCTAGCGGGAGAGCTGCAGATACGCAGTATTTT.

This clonotype was counted only a few times. V is TRBV5-6 and J is TRBJ1-3; 7 bases are a match to TRBD1. Losses at the gene ends were 2 bases for V and 2 bases for J; bases not matched to a gene: 7. CDR3 length: 16 residues. Per the germline V gene, CDR1 is SGHDT and CDR2 is YYEEEE. The CDR3 DNA is TGTGCCAGCAGCTTTTTGGCACAGGGGACTGGAAACACCATATATTTT. Amino acid sequence: CASSFLAQGTGNTIYF.

This clonotype was observed at least ten times. V and J are TRBV28 and TRBJ2-7, with D possibly matching TRBD1 (6 bases). V was pared by 4 bases and J by 1 base, with 11 bases between. The CDR3 is 14 residues long. Germline lookup yields CDR1 MDHEN and CDR2 SYDVKM. The CDR3 loop is CASSSGDTSYEQYF. CDR3 in DNA: TGTGCCAGCAGTTCAGGGGACACTTCCTACGAGCAGTACTTC.

This clonotype showed up just a few times. V gene TRBV20-1 combines with J gene TRBJ2-7; D uncertain. Germline CDR1 DFQATT, CDR2 SNEGSKA (reference sequence). The CDR3 extends over 11 amino acids. The V end was cut by 6 bases, the J end by 2 bases, with 8 bases between. CDR3 in amino acids: CSAGQTYEQYF. CDR3 DNA: TGCAGTGCCGGGCAGACCTACGAGCAGTACTTC.